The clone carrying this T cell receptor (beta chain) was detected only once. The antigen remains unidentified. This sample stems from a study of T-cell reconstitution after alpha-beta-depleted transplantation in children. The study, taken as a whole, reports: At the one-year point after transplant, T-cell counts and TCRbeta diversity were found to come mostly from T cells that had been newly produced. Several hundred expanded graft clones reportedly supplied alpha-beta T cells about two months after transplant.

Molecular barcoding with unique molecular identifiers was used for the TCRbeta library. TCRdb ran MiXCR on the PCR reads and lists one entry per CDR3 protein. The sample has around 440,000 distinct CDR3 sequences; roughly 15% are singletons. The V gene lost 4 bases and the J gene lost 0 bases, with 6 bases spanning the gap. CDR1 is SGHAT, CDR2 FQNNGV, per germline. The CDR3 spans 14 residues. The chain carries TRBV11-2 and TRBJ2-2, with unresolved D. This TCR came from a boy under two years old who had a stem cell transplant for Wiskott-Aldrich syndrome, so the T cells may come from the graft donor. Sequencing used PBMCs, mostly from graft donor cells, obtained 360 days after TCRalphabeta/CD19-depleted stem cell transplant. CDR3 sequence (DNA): TGTGCCAGCAGCTGGGGATCGAACACCGGGGAGCTGTTTTTT. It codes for CASSWGSNTGELFF.